Below are 22 T cell receptor beta chains sequenced from a single sample in a study of cytomegalovirus exposure and HLA in healthy donors. PCR used 60 Vbeta primers and 13 Jbeta primers. TCRdb keeps only in-frame clones here, not all; method: immunoSEQ multiplex PCR. The sample shows more than 95,000 clones, roughly 15% of them seen only once. The sequencing sample was made of PBMCs. The receptors derive from a female donor in good health and CMV-seronegative.

This clone was counted a few times. The chain uses TRBV9 and TRBJ1-2, with D possibly TRBD1 on 6 matching bases. The CDR3 is 15 amino acids. CDR1 is SGDLS and CDR2 is YYNGEE in the germline V gene. V lost 4 bases, J lost 5 bases, and 18 bases lay in between. The CDR3 spells CASSLHSGERYGYTF. The CDR3, as DNA: TGTGCCAGCAGCTTACATTCAGGGGAAAGGTATGGCTACACCTTC.

The table lists this clone with a few counts. The J gene is TRBJ1-1, the V gene TRBV7-9, with a tentative D call TRBD1 (5 bases). The CDR3 is made up of 13 amino acids. Germline V CDR1 and CDR2: SEHNR, FQNEAQ (reference sequence). V was cut by 4 bases and J by 2 bases, with 8 bases left in between. The CDR3 is CASSYWGNTEAFF. As DNA, the CDR3 is TGTGCCAGCAGCTACTGGGGCAACACTGAAGCTTTCTTT.

The chain employs TRBV25-1 and TRBJ2-2; 9 nucleotides line up with TRBD2. The CDR3 sequence is 14 residues long. With 8 bases clipped from V and 3 bases from J, the junction kept 4 bases outside the gene matches. CDR1 and CDR2 (germline): MGHDK, SYGVNS. The CDR3 DNA follows: TGTGCCAGCGGTAGCGGGAGTCACACCGGGGAGCTGTTTTTT. This gives the protein CASGSGSHTGELFF.

This clone turned up a few times. The chain uses TRBV5-1 and TRBJ2-1, with 7 bases that match TRBD2. With V trimmed by 1 base and J by 4 bases, 5 bases remained unmatched. The CDR3 is 15 amino acids. Germline V gene sequence: CDR1 SGHRS, CDR2 YFSETQ. Here the CDR3 DNA reads TGCGCCAGCAGCTTGTCGAGCGGGATTTACAATGAGCAGTTCTTC. It specifies CASSLSSGIYNEQFF.

This clone has only a few counts. CDR3 bases: TGTGCCAGCAGCCCAGGGACAGGGGCGCCTGAAGCTTTCTTT. Its protein is CASSPGTGAPEAFF. This sequence joins TRBV5-6 and TRBJ1-1; the match to TRBD1 covers 10 bases. V gave up 4 bases and J gave up 6 bases; unmatched junction bases: 6. The germline CDR1 and CDR2 sequences are SGHDT and YYEEEE. This CDR3 has 14 residues.

The V call is TRBV13, the J call TRBJ2-1; tentative D call: TRBD1 (5 bases). This CDR3 region has 15 residues. V lost 5 bases and J lost 4, with 15 bases in between. Germline-derived CDR1 and CDR2 are PRHDT and FYEKMQ (reference sequence). The CDR3: CASSDSPDSYNEQFF. The CDR3 region has the DNA TGTGCCAGCAGCGATTCCCCCGACAGTTACAATGAGCAGTTCTTC. Complete variable domain (other parts from reference TRBV13 and TRBJ2-1): AAGVIQSPRHLIKEKRETATLKCYPIPRHDTVYWYQQGPGQDPQFLISFYEKMQSDKGSIPDRFSAQQFSDYHSELNMSSLELGDSALYFCASSDSPDSYNEQFFGPGTRLTVL.

This clone was seen more than once but under ten times. This chain joins TRBV11-2 and TRBJ2-7; D may be TRBD1 (6 bases). Germline values: CDR1 SGHAT, CDR2 FQNNGV. The V gene lost 6 bases and the J gene lost 2 bases, with 11 bases spanning the gap. This CDR3 has 13 residues. Written as DNA, the CDR3 is TGTGCCAGCAGAGCACAGGGAACCTACGAGCAGTACTTC. Translation gives CASRAQGTYEQYF.

The J gene is TRBJ1-1, the V gene TRBV30, with D possibly matching TRBD1 (5 bases). The CDR3 is made up of 14 amino acids. Germline CDR1 reads GTSNPN; CDR2 reads SVGIG (reference sequence). Trimming removed 4 bases at V and 1 base at J, with 13 bases between. As DNA, the CDR3 is TGTGCCTGGATCACGGGACTATCGAACACTGAAGCTTTCTTT. Protein: CAWITGLSNTEAFF.

This chain connects TRBV2 to TRBJ1-2; TRBD1 is a possible D gene (6 bases). V shed 4 bases and J shed 0 bases, with 6 bases lying between them. The CDR3 loop spans 13 amino acids. Germline-derived CDR1 and CDR2 are SNHLY and FYNNEI. This CDR3 is CASSGQANYGYTF. The CDR3 bases are TGTGCCAGCAGTGGACAGGCTAACTATGGCTACACCTTC.

The chain is built from TRBV7-2 and TRBJ1-5; TRBD1 matches 8 bases. The CDR3 covers 15 residues. V trimming: 5 bases; J trimming: 6 bases; junction bases outside the gene matches: 9. Germline V CDR1 and CDR2: SGHTA, FQGNSA. The CDR3 protein is CASSQGQGVSQPQHF. The CDR3 nucleotides read TGTGCCAGCAGCCAAGGACAGGGTGTTAGTCAGCCCCAGCATTTT.

In the case of this clone: Its ends do not fully match the called genes, so a read error is possible. The rearrangement links TRBV10-2 to TRBJ2-5; D is uncertain. This CDR3 is 13 amino acids long. Germline-derived CDR1 and CDR2 are WSHSY and SAAADI. The CDR3 protein is CVSSVRYRETQYF. CDR3 coding DNA: TGCGTCAGCAGTGTTCGGTATCGGGAGACCCAGTACTTC.

The table lists this clone with a few counts. The CDR3 coding sequence is TGTGCCAGCAGTTTACAAGCGAACACTGAAGCTTTCTTT. Its protein product is CASSLQANTEAFF. The rearrangement uses TRBV28 and TRBJ1-1; no clear D. The V gene's germline CDR1 is MDHEN and CDR2 SYDVKM. V lost 2 bases to trimming and J lost 1 base, with 5 bases between them. The CDR3 has 13 residues. Variable domain in full (rest from reference TRBV28 and TRBJ1-1): DVKVTQSSRYLVKRTGEKVFLECVQDMDHENMFWYRQDPGLGLRLIYFSYDVKMKEKGDIPEGYSVSREKKERFSLILESASTNQTSMYLCASSLQANTEAFFGQGTRLTVV.

This clone occurred a few times. The DNA of the CDR3 is TGTGCCTGGACGGCACAGTCGAACACTGAAGCTTTCTTT. It yields the protein CAWTAQSNTEAFF. The chain links TRBV30 to TRBJ1-1; D is undetermined. From germline, CDR1 is GTSNPN and CDR2 SVGIG (reference sequence). The CDR3 is 13 residues long. Deletions cut 4 bases from V and 1 base from J, with 10 bases between.

There are a few counts of this clone. The chain joins TRBV5-1 to TRBJ2-3, with D unresolved. V was trimmed by 0 bases and J by 6 bases, leaving 8 bases between them. The CDR3 loop spans 13 amino acids. CDR1 and CDR2 from the germline V gene are SGHRS and YFSETQ. CDR3 region: CASSLGLDDTQYF. The CDR3 region has the DNA TGCGCCAGCAGCTTGGGCCTAGACGATACGCAGTATTTT.

The J gene is TRBJ2-6, the V gene TRBV2; D gene unclear. There are 15 residues in the CDR3. Trimming stripped 3 bases from V and 0 bases from J, with 6 bases between. The V gene's germline CDR1 is SNHLY and CDR2 FYNNEI. The DNA for the CDR3 is TGTGCCAGCAGTGAGACAACCTCTGGGGCCAACGTCCTGACTTTC. It translates to CASSETTSGANVLTF.

This clone was detected only a few times. This chain uses TRBV6-5 with TRBJ2-7; D might be TRBD2 (6 bases). The CDR3 totals 15 residues. The ends were cut back, 2 bases at V and 0 bases at J, with 11 bases in the middle. From germline, CDR1 is MNHEY and CDR2 SVGAGI. The CDR3 DNA reads as TGTGCCAGCAGTTACGCGGGACCTAGCTCCTACGAGCAGTACTTC. It translates to CASSYAGPSSYEQYF.

This clone was found a few times. V usage is TRBV11-2 and J usage is TRBJ2-7; D uncertain. Trimming pared 5 bases from V and 2 bases from J, leaving 7 bases between. This CDR3 spans 12 amino acids. The V gene's germline CDR1 is SGHAT and CDR2 FQNNGV. CDR3 nucleotides: TGTGCCAGCAGCCAGAATGCCTACGAGCAGTACTTC. The encoded protein is CASSQNAYEQYF. Complete variable domain (other parts from reference TRBV11-2 and TRBJ2-7): EAGVAQSPRYKIIEKRQSVAFWCNPISGHATLYWYQQILGQGPKLLIQFQNNGVVDDSQLPKDRFSAERLKGVDSTLKIQPAKLEDSAVYLCASSQNAYEQYFGPGTRLTVT.

The CDR3 DNA reads TGTGCCAGCAGCGTAGTGGGAGGACTAGCGGGAGGGAAGGGTGAGCAGTTCTTC. It yields the protein CASSVVGGLAGGKGEQFF. The chain employs TRBV9 and TRBJ2-1; 15 positions agree with TRBD2. Germline V gives CDR1 SGDLS, CDR2 YYNGEE. The V segment lost 0 bases and the J segment 9 bases; nucleotides outside the gene matches: 10. CDR3 size: 18 residues.

This clone came up a few times. This rearrangement joins TRBV5-1 to TRBJ2-1; TRBD1 agrees at 8 bases. CDR3 length: 14 amino acids. In germline, CDR1 is SGHRS, CDR2 YFSETQ. V lost 2 bases, J lost 8 bases, and 6 bases stayed unmatched. CDR3 amino acids: CASSFWDRSHEQFF. DNA for the CDR3: TGCGCCAGCAGCTTTTGGGACAGGTCGCATGAGCAGTTCTTC.

The sample holds a few counts of this clone. The chain employs TRBV9 and TRBJ1-2; TRBD1 matches at 8 bases. CDR1 is SGDLS, CDR2 YYNGEE, per germline. V was pared by 0 bases and J by 8 bases, with 3 bases of the junction left unmatched. CDR3 size: 13 residues. The CDR3 coding sequence is TGTGCCAGCAGCGTAGGGACAGGGCGAGGCTACACCTTC. Translated: CASSVGTGRGYTF. The whole variable domain, filled in from reference TRBV9 and TRBJ1-2, reads DSGVTQTPKHLITATGQRVTLRCSPRSGDLSVYWYQQSLDQGLQFLIQYYNGEERAKGNILERFSAQQFPDLHSELNLSSLELGDSALYFCASSVGTGRGYTFGSGTRLTVV.

This rearrangement joins TRBV10-3 to TRBJ1-1; weak D call: TRBD1 (5 bases). The CDR3 has 14 residues. Trimming took off 3 bases at V and 0 bases at J, with 8 bases between the two ends. Per the germline V gene, CDR1 is ENHRY and CDR2 is SYGVKD. The CDR3 here is CAISEAGVNTEAFF. The CDR3 nucleotides are TGTGCCATCAGTGAAGCGGGGGTGAACACTGAAGCTTTCTTT.

The V and J genes are TRBV5-6 and TRBJ2-7, with D perhaps matching TRBD1 (5 bases). The CDR3 is made up of 14 amino acids. Trimming left V 0 bases short and J 0 bases short, with 7 bases between. Germline V lookup: CDR1 SGHDT, CDR2 YYEEEE. The CDR3 protein is CASSLAQGSYEQYF. The CDR3 nucleotides are TGTGCCAGCAGCTTGGCCCAGGGCTCCTACGAGCAGTACTTC.